This paragraph covers one T cell receptor (beta chain) sequence. The antigen remains unidentified. The data are from a study of cytomegalovirus exposure and HLA in healthy donors. Study-wide findings and caveats: It was reported that TCR beta sequences correctly inferred the HLA-A and HLA-B alleles for most subjects. In an earlier analysis, productive rearrangement rates for most beta V segments clustered near 87% or 30%.

PCR employed 60 Vbeta and 13 Jbeta primers. Methods used by the authors: Later work found 80 million or so unique TCR beta chains, with about 10 million shared. Sequencing was performed with immunoSEQ multiplex PCR; in TCRdb, only in-frame clones are kept and a portion is missing. V and J calls and clone size are those listed in that table; D and trimming were worked out from the DNA. The table records 170,000 or so clones, roughly 78% of them present only once. Germline V gives CDR1 LNHDA, CDR2 SQIVND (reference sequence). The CDR3 covers 15 residues. V shed 4 bases, J shed 7 bases, and the junction held 7 bases outside the gene matches. Though probably carrying unrecorded immune exposures, donors were nominally healthy at sampling.

This TCR derives from a woman aged 40 to 49 in good health and CMV-seronegative. Sequencing was done on a sample of PBMCs. J is TRBJ2-1 and V is TRBV19, with 10 nucleotides matching TRBD2. CDR3 nucleotide sequence: TGTGCCAGTAGTACCGGGACTAGCGCCATGAATGAGCAGTTCTTC. It specifies CASSTGTSAMNEQFF.